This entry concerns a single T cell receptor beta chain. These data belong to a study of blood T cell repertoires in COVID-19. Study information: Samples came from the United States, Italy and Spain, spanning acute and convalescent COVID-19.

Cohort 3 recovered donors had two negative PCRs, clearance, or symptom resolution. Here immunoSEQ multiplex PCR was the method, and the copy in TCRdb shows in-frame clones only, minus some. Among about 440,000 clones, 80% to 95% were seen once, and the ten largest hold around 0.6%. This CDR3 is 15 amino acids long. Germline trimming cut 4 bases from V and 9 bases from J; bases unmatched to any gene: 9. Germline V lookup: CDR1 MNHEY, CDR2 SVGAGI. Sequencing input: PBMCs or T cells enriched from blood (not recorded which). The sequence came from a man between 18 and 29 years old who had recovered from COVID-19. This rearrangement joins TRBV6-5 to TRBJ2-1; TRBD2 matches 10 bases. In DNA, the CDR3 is TGTGCCAGCAGTTTGAGCCTAGCGGGAGTGGGTGAGCAGTTCTTC. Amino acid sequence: CASSLSLAGVGEQFF.